These 5 T cell receptor beta chains were all obtained from the same sample, sequenced in a study of STAT5B mutations in CD4+ large granular lymphocyte leukemia. Clones were read by immunoSEQ multiplex PCR, and TCRdb kept only the in-frame ones, dropping some. The table lists about 48,000 clones, roughly 72% of them singletons, with less than 2% in the top ten. The sample consisted of CD4+ T cells from blood buffy coats. The receptors here all came from a human donor in good health.

The rearrangement joins TRBV7-2 to TRBJ2-3; D not resolved. With 5 bases removed from V and 1 base from J, the gap between germline ends came to 13 bases. The CDR3 loop spans 15 amino acids. Germline V CDR1 and CDR2: SGHTA, FQGNSA. The CDR3 region is CASSQALGGTDTQYF. The CDR3 DNA is TGTGCCAGCAGCCAGGCGCTGGGCGGCACAGATACGCAGTATTTT.

This chain joins TRBV6-6 and TRBJ2-7; no clear D gene. Trimming pared 7 bases from V and 4 bases from J, leaving 8 bases between. The CDR3 spans 11 residues. CDR1 and CDR2 (germline): MNHNY, SVGAGI (reference sequence). The CDR3 DNA is TGTGCCAGCAAGGACCTATACGAGCAGTACGTC. It encodes CASKDLYEQYV.

The J gene is TRBJ1-2, the V gene TRBV27; D possibly corresponds to TRBD1 (5 bases). Trimming took 5 bases from V and 5 from J, leaving 6 bases between them. CDR1 MNHEY and CDR2 SMNVEV come from the germline V gene (reference sequence). The CDR3 is 11 amino acids. The CDR3 loop is CASSQGYGYTF. In DNA, the CDR3 is TGTGCCAGCAGTCAGGGTTATGGCTACACCTTC.

The chain combines TRBV28 with TRBJ1-1; TRBD1 matches 11 bases. J was trimmed by 1 base and V by 10 bases; bases with no gene match: 8. CDR1 is MDHEN and CDR2 is SYDVKM in the germline V gene. This CDR3 has 15 residues. DNA of the CDR3: TGTGCCATTTCGGACAGGGGGCGGGCGAACACTGAAGCTTTCTTT. Translated: CAISDRGRANTEAFF. The variable domain in full, completed from reference TRBV28 and TRBJ1-1, reads DVKVTQSSRYLVKRTGEKVFLECVQDMDHENMFWYRQDPGLGLRLIYFSYDVKMKEKGDIPEGYSVSREKKERFSLILESASTNQTSMYLCAISDRGRANTEAFFGQGTRLTVV.

The rearrangement uses TRBV28 and TRBJ2-7, with 9 bases fitting TRBD1. Germline CDR1 MDHEN, CDR2 SYDVKM. V was pared by 6 bases and J by 5 bases, with 8 bases of the junction left unmatched. This CDR3 has 14 amino acids. The CDR3 bases are TGTGCCAGCAGCCCCGGGACAGGGTTAGACGAGCAGTACTTC. Protein: CASSPGTGLDEQYF. The full variable domain, in which reference TRBV28 and TRBJ2-7 provide the parts outside the CDR3, is DVKVTQSSRYLVKRTGEKVFLECVQDMDHENMFWYRQDPGLGLRLIYFSYDVKMKEKGDIPEGYSVSREKKERFSLILESASTNQTSMYLCASSPGTGLDEQYFGPGTRLTVT.